One sample yielded the 32 T cell receptor beta chains listed below, sequenced in a study of blood T cell repertoires in COVID-19. The data were produced by immunoSEQ multiplex PCR, yet TCRdb's version contains in-frame clones alone and is incomplete. The sample shows more than 45,000 clones, around 85% of them seen only once. The specimen sequenced was peripheral blood. Receptors were obtained from a human donor in a cohort sampled during active COVID-19.

The chain is built from TRBV28 and TRBJ2-7, with 9 bases aligning to TRBD1. The CDR3 has 15 amino acids. V was pared by 6 bases and J by 6 bases, with 12 bases of the junction left unmatched. In germline, CDR1 is MDHEN, CDR2 SYDVKM. This CDR3 reads CASSPPGQGEFEQYF. CDR3 bases: TGTGCCAGCAGCCCTCCGGGACAGGGAGAATTCGAGCAGTACTTC.

This chain links TRBV12-3 or TRBV12-4 with TRBJ2-5; D may be TRBD1 (5 bases). The CDR3 has 13 amino acids. V lost 4 bases and J lost 9, with 15 bases in between. The CDR3 is CASSYLGQAPQYF. As DNA, the CDR3 is TGTGCCAGCAGTTACCTGGGGCAAGCGCCCCAGTACTTC.

The chain employs TRBV29-1 and TRBJ1-1, with D perhaps matching TRBD1 (6 bases). V was clipped by 0 bases and J by 0 bases, with 11 bases between them. Germline CDR1 reads SQVTM; CDR2 reads ANQGSEA. This CDR3 region has 15 residues. CDR3 region: CSVEEVQGVNTEAFF. The CDR3 DNA follows: TGCAGCGTTGAAGAGGTACAGGGTGTGAACACTGAAGCTTTCTTT.

This rearrangement joins TRBV6-4 to TRBJ1-1; 10 positions agree with TRBD1. Germline lookup yields CDR1 MRHNA and CDR2 SNTAGT. The CDR3 loop spans 12 amino acids. V lost 9 bases, J lost 12 bases, and 10 bases stayed unmatched. The CDR3 is CARIRDRGQTFF. DNA for the CDR3: TGTGCCAGGATCCGGGACAGGGGCCAGACTTTCTTT.

The chain carries TRBV5-1 and TRBJ1-1; tentative D call: TRBD1 (5 bases). From germline, CDR1 is SGHRS and CDR2 YFSETQ. The CDR3 loop spans 14 amino acids. V was clipped by 4 bases and J by 4 bases, with 14 bases between them. CDR3 in amino acids: CASSGGTGGTEAFF. CDR3 nucleotide sequence: TGCGCCAGCAGCGGTGGAACGGGGGGCACTGAAGCTTTCTTT.

J is TRBJ2-4 and V is TRBV5-4; possibly TRBD2 for D (6 bases). V gave up 1 base and J gave up 5 bases, with 13 bases separating them. Germline CDR1 and CDR2: SGHNT and YYREEE (reference sequence). This CDR3 is built from 15 residues. This CDR3 is CASSLRGGGQNIQYF. CDR3 nucleotide sequence: TGTGCCAGCAGCTTGAGGGGAGGTGGCCAAAACATTCAGTACTTC.

J is TRBJ1-2 and V is TRBV30, with a weak D call TRBD1 (5 bases). The V end lost 5 bases, the J end lost 7 bases, and 14 bases lay between the germline ends. The CDR3 sequence is 12 residues long. Germline values: CDR1 GTSNPN, CDR2 SVGIG (reference sequence). The CDR3 region has the DNA TGTGCCTGGGGGTCAGGGCTTGGTGGCTACACCTTC. Its translation: CAWGSGLGGYTF.

This clone was observed a few times. This chain uses TRBV10-2 with TRBJ1-2; D is unresolved. The V gene's germline CDR1 is WSHSY and CDR2 SAAADI. The CDR3 runs 14 residues. Trimming shortened V by 2 bases and J by 7 bases, and 14 bases separated the two germline ends. CDR3 region: CASSEVAVPRGYTF. CDR3 bases: TGCGCCAGCAGTGAGGTGGCTGTCCCCCGTGGCTACACCTTC.

This sequence joins TRBV13 and TRBJ1-2; D is perhaps TRBD1 (5 bases). The germline CDR1 and CDR2 sequences are PRHDT and FYEKMQ (reference sequence). The CDR3 length is 11 residues. Trimming shortened V by 3 bases and J by 8 bases, and 7 bases separated the two germline ends. In nucleotides, the CDR3 is TGTGCCAGCAGCTTGGGACTCGGCTACACCTTC. It encodes CASSLGLGYTF.

CDR3 in DNA: TGCGCCAGCAGCCCTGGGACAGCTAACTATGGCTACACCTTC. This encodes CASSPGTANYGYTF. The chain uses TRBV5-1 and TRBJ1-2, with 7 bases identical to TRBD1. This CDR3 has 14 residues. Germline V gene data show CDR1 as SGHRS and CDR2 as YFSETQ. V shed 4 bases and J 0 bases; nucleotides not matched to a gene: 3.

This sequence joins TRBV2 and TRBJ2-2; 7 positions match TRBD1. This CDR3 contains 14 residues. V lost 8 bases to trimming and J lost 0 bases; unmatched junction nucleotides: 3. CDR1 SNHLY and CDR2 FYNNEI come from the germline V gene. CDR3 sequence (DNA): TGTGCCAGCCGGACAGGCTCGAACACCGGGGAGCTGTTTTTT. It codes for CASRTGSNTGELFF.

The chain uses TRBV14 and TRBJ2-5, with D tentatively TRBD2 (5 bases). Germline loops: CDR1 SGHDN, CDR2 FVKESK. This CDR3 comprises 14 residues. The V gene lost 0 bases and the J gene lost 5 bases, with 10 bases spanning the gap. The DNA for the CDR3 is TGTGCCAGCAGCCAAGATTGGAGAGGGGAGACCCAGTACTTC. Residues: CASSQDWRGETQYF.

The rearrangement joins TRBV5-1 to TRBJ1-1; 7 nucleotides agree with TRBD1. The CDR3 totals 14 residues. After removal of 5 bases from V and 3 bases from J, the junction contained 7 bases not matched to a gene. Germline V lookup: CDR1 SGHRS, CDR2 YFSETQ. The CDR3 region is CASRNRGGDTEAFF. The CDR3 DNA is TGCGCCAGCAGAAATCGAGGGGGCGACACTGAAGCTTTCTTT. Combining the CDR3 with reference TRBV5-1 and TRBJ1-1 gives the whole variable domain KAGVTQTPRYLIKTRGQQVTLSCSPISGHRSVSWYQQTPGQGLQFLFEYFSETQRNKGNFPGRFSGRQFSNSRSEMNVSTLELGDSALYLCASRNRGGDTEAFFGQGTRLTVV.

This clone occurred once. The chain is built from TRBV11-2 and TRBJ2-7; 13 bases are a match to TRBD2. CDR1 and CDR2 from the germline V gene are SGHAT and FQNNGV. Trimming cost V 5 bases and J 3 bases; bases outside gene matches: 4. The CDR3 sequence is 15 residues long. CDR3 nucleotides: TGTGCCAGCAGCGTGGGACTAGCGGGACGCTACGAGCAGTACTTC. Amino acids: CASSVGLAGRYEQYF.

Only one count was recorded for this clone. The rearrangement joins TRBV18 to TRBJ2-5, with a tentative D call TRBD1 (5 bases). CDR1 is KGHSH and CDR2 is LQKENI in the germline V gene. V was cut by 3 bases and J by 4 bases, with 9 bases left in between. The CDR3 is made up of 13 amino acids. The CDR3 coding sequence is TGTGCCAGCTCACCCACAGGCGCAGAGACCCAGTACTTC. Its protein is CASSPTGAETQYF.

This chain links TRBV19 with TRBJ1-5, with D possibly matching TRBD1 (6 bases). Germline V CDR1 and CDR2: LNHDA, SQIVND (reference sequence). Between the trimmed V and J ends, which lost 4 bases and 6 bases, there was a span of 10 bases. CDR3 length equals 13 residues. The chain's CDR3 is CASSTTGIQPQHF. The CDR3 DNA is TGTGCCAGTAGTACAACAGGGATTCAGCCCCAGCATTTT. Variable domain in full (rest from reference TRBV19 and TRBJ1-5): DGGITQSPKYLFRKEGQNVTLSCEQNLNHDAMYWYRQDPGQGLRLIYYSQIVNDFQKGDIAEGYSVSREKKESFPLTVTSAQKNPTAFYLCASSTTGIQPQHFGDGTRLSIL.

The gene calls are TRBV11-2 and TRBJ2-3; D possibly corresponds to TRBD1 (5 bases). Germline assignment: CDR1 SGHAT and CDR2 FQNNGV. This CDR3 region has 13 residues. Trimming took 3 bases from V and 3 from J, leaving 7 bases between them. The CDR3 spells CASSFRDTDTQYF. The CDR3 coding sequence is TGTGCCAGCAGCTTCAGGGATACAGATACGCAGTATTTT. The complete variable domain, with remaining parts taken from reference TRBV11-2 and TRBJ2-3, reads EAGVAQSPRYKIIEKRQSVAFWCNPISGHATLYWYQQILGQGPKLLIQFQNNGVVDDSQLPKDRFSAERLKGVDSTLKIQPAKLEDSAVYLCASSFRDTDTQYFGPGTRLTVL.

The chain links TRBV14 to TRBJ1-2; 7 positions agree with TRBD1. The CDR3 loop spans 13 amino acids. Germline CDR1 reads SGHDN; CDR2 reads FVKESK. V was clipped by 1 base and J by 5 bases; unmatched bases: 1. CDR3 in DNA: TGTGCCAGCAGCCAAGCAGGGGGTTATGGCTACACCTTC. This gives the protein CASSQAGGYGYTF.

This clone has only one observation. The J gene is TRBJ1-1, the V gene TRBV25-1; 7 nucleotides line up with TRBD1. The CDR3 contains 13 residues. CDR1 and CDR2 from the germline V gene are MGHDK and SYGVNS. Losses at the gene ends were 9 bases for V and 0 bases for J; bases not matched to a gene: 4. The CDR3 coding sequence is TGTGCCAGTGCGGGACAGCTGAACACTGAAGCTTTCTTT. This gives the protein CASAGQLNTEAFF.

The chain uses TRBV6-5 and TRBJ2-7, with TRBD1 matching over 7 bases. This CDR3 has 14 amino acids. The junction had 4 bases not matched to a gene; V was cut back by 5 bases and J by 0 bases. Per germline, CDR1 MNHEY and CDR2 SVGAGI. The CDR3 here is CASSKGQSSYEQYF. CDR3 nucleotides: TGTGCCAGCAGTAAGGGACAGAGCTCCTACGAGCAGTACTTC.

The gene calls are TRBV5-4 and TRBJ2-1; a possible D gene is TRBD2 (5 bases). Germline V gene sequence: CDR1 SGHNT, CDR2 YYREEE (reference sequence). The V and J ends lost 5 bases and 4 bases respectively, with 13 bases between them. The CDR3 sequence is 14 residues long. CDR3 in amino acids: CASSRGSRYNEQFF. The CDR3 DNA follows: TGTGCCAGCAGTCGGGGATCTCGTTACAATGAGCAGTTCTTC.

The chain joins TRBV9 to TRBJ2-5; D might be TRBD1 (6 bases). The germline V gene has CDR1 SGDLS and CDR2 YYNGEE. The CDR3 spans 15 residues. The V end was cut by 0 bases, the J end by 1 base, with 10 bases between. The CDR3 is CASSVEGVSQETQYF. The CDR3 DNA reads as TGTGCCAGCAGCGTAGAGGGGGTAAGCCAAGAGACCCAGTACTTC.

The table lists this clone with a count of one. The rearrangement joins TRBV6-1 to TRBJ2-5; D gene uncertain. CDR3 size: 13 residues. Germline V lookup: CDR1 MNHNS, CDR2 SASEGT. The V end was cut by 6 bases, the J end by 2 bases, with 10 bases between. The CDR3 DNA reads as TGTGCCAGCAGCCTTCAGTCTCAAGAGACCCAGTACTTC. The encoded protein is CASSLQSQETQYF.

This chain joins TRBV19 and TRBJ2-2; D is possibly TRBD2 (6 bases). Trimming left V 4 bases short and J 7 bases short, with 10 bases between. The CDR3 sequence is 13 residues long. Germline V gives CDR1 LNHDA, CDR2 SQIVND (reference sequence). The CDR3 region has the DNA TGTGCCAGTAGTACAGGGACTTACGGGGAGCTGTTTTTT. This encodes CASSTGTYGELFF.

The chain uses TRBV6-5 and TRBJ2-3; 12 bases match TRBD2. The CDR3 consists of 15 residues. Trimming cost V 6 bases and J 3 bases; bases outside gene matches: 4. Germline values: CDR1 MNHEY, CDR2 SVGAGI. The CDR3 DNA follows: TGTGCCAGCAGAGCGACTAGCGGGAGAACAGATACGCAGTATTTT. Translating it yields CASRATSGRTDTQYF.

The gene calls are TRBV5-1 and TRBJ1-4; 7 nucleotides agree with TRBD1. Per the germline V gene, CDR1 is SGHRS and CDR2 is YFSETQ. V lost 5 bases, J lost 2 bases, and 3 bases stayed unmatched. The CDR3 extends over 14 amino acids. The DNA of the CDR3 is TGCGCCAGCAGGCGGGACAGTACTAATGAAAAACTGTTTTTT. As protein: CASRRDSTNEKLFF.

The chain combines TRBV9 with TRBJ1-5, with D possibly matching TRBD1 (5 bases). V gave up 3 bases and J gave up 3 bases, with 13 bases separating them. CDR1 SGDLS and CDR2 YYNGEE come from the germline V gene. This CDR3 is 15 amino acids long. CDR3 bases: TGTGCCAGCAGCGGGGGGGACGGATCCAATCAGCCCCAGCATTTT. Translated, it gives CASSGGDGSNQPQHF.

The V gene is TRBV21-1, the J gene TRBJ1-5. TRBV21-1 is recorded as a pseudogene. The length of the CDR3 is 16 residues. The CDR3 loop is CASSKGRGTGNQPQHF. CDR3 nucleotide sequence: TGTGCCAGCAGCAAAGGGCGGGGGACGGGGAATCAGCCCCAGCATTTT.

A few counts support this clone. The chain recombines TRBV6-5 with TRBJ1-6; D is undetermined. Trimming took 6 bases from V and 5 from J, leaving 8 bases between them. Germline CDR1 and CDR2: MNHEY and SVGAGI. The CDR3 totals 13 residues. CDR3 amino acids: CASSKENNSPLHF. DNA of the CDR3: TGTGCCAGCAGCAAGGAGAATAATTCACCCCTCCACTTT.

The chain combines TRBV6-1 with TRBJ1-1, with D uncertain. V gave up 2 bases and J gave up 7 bases, with 11 bases separating them. The CDR3 totals 13 residues. The germline V gene has CDR1 MNHNS and CDR2 SASEGT. CDR3 amino acids: CASSEYERVEAFF. In DNA form, the CDR3 reads TGTGCCAGCAGTGAATATGAGAGGGTTGAAGCTTTCTTT.

The V call is TRBV6-6, the J call TRBJ1-3; weak D call: TRBD1 (5 bases). Trimming cost V 3 bases and J 4 bases, with 13 bases left between them. The CDR3 covers 15 residues. Germline CDR1 reads MNHNY; CDR2 reads SVGAGI (reference sequence). The CDR3 nucleotides are TGTGCCAGCAGTTATCCCCCCGGGGGAGGAAACACCATATATTTT. This encodes CASSYPPGGGNTIYF.

This clone showed up just once. The chain is built from TRBV30 and TRBJ1-1, with D maybe TRBD1 (5 bases). The germline CDR1 and CDR2 sequences are GTSNPN and SVGIG (reference sequence). The CDR3 is 11 residues long. V dropped 2 bases and J dropped 10 bases, with 11 bases sitting between them. The CDR3 DNA is TGTGCCTGGAGTCCGACAGCTTCAGCTTTCTTT. This sequence encodes CAWSPTASAFF.